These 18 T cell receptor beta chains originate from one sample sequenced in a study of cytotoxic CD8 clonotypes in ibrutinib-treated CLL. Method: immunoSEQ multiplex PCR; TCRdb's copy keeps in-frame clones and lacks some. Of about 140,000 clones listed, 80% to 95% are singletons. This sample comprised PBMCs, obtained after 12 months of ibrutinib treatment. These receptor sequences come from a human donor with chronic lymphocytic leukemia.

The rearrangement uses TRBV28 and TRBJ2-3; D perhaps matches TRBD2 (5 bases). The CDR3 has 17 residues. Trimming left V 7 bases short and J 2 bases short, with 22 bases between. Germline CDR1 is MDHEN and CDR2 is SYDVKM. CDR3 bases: TGTGCCAGCAAACTATGGGATTCGGGGATATCCACAGATACGCAGTATTTT. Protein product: CASKLWDSGISTDTQYF.

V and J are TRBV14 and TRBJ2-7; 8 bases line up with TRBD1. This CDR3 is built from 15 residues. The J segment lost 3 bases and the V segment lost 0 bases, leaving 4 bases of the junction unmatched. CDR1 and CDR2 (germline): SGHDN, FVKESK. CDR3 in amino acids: CASSQDRTGIYEQYF. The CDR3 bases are TGTGCCAGCAGCCAAGACCGGACAGGGATCTACGAGCAGTACTTC.

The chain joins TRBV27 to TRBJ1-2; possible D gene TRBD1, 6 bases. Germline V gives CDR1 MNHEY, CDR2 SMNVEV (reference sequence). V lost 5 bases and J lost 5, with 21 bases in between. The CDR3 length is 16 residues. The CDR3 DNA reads TGTGCCAGCAGTCCCGACGACAGGCTGCGTGGATATGGCTACACCTTC. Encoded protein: CASSPDDRLRGYGYTF.

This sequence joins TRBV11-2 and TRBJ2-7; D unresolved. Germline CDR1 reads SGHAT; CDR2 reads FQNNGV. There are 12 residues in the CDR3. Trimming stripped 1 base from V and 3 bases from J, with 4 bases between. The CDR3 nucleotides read TGTGCCAGCAGCTTAGCGGGCTACGAGCAGTACTTC. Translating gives CASSLAGYEQYF.

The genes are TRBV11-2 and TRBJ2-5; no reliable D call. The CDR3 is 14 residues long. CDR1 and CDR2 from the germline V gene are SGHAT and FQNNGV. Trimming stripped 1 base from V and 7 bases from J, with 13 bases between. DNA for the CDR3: TGTGCCAGCAGCTTAGGGAGAACAGTGGGGACCCAGTACTTC. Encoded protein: CASSLGRTVGTQYF.

The CDR3 region has the DNA TGTGCCAGCAGTTACTTAGGCCTAGCGGGCGACAATGAGCAGTTCTTC. This translates into CASSYLGLAGDNEQFF. The rearrangement uses TRBV6-5 and TRBJ2-1; TRBD2 agrees at 8 bases. This CDR3 contains 16 residues. CDR1 is MNHEY, CDR2 SVGAGI, per germline. Trimming removed 1 base from V and 5 bases from J; junction bases left unmatched: 7.

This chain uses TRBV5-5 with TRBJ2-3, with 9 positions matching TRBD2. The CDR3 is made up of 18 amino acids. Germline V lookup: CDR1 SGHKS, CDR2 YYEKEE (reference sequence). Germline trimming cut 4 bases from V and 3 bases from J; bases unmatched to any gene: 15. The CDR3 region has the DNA TGTGCCAGCAGCAGCGCCGTGGCTAGCGGGACAGATACAGATACGCAGTATTTT. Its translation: CASSSAVASGTDTDTQYF.

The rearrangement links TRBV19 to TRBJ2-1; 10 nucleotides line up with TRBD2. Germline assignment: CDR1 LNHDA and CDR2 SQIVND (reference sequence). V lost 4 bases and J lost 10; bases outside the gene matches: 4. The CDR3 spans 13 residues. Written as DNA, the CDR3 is TGTGCCAGTAGTAAGGGGGGACTAGCGGAGCAGTTCTTC. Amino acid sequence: CASSKGGLAEQFF.

DNA of the CDR3: TGTGTTATAGCGGGAGAGGGCAATGAGCAGTTCTTC. Translation: CVIAGEGNEQFF. The chain carries TRBV28 and TRBJ2-1; 9 bases line up with TRBD2. CDR1 is MDHEN, CDR2 SYDVKM, per germline. The CDR3 runs to 12 residues.

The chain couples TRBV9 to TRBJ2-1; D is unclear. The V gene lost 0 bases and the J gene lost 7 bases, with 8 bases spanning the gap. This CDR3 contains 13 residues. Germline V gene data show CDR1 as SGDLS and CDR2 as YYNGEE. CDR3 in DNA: TGTGCCAGCAGCGTAGACCATAGAAATGAGCAGTTCTTC. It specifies CASSVDHRNEQFF.

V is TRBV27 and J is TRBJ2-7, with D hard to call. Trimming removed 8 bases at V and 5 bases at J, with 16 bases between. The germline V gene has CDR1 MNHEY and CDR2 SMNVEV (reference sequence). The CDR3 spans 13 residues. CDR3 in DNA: TGTGCCAGCCAAAACATTAGGGCAAACGAGCAGTACTTC. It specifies CASQNIRANEQYF.

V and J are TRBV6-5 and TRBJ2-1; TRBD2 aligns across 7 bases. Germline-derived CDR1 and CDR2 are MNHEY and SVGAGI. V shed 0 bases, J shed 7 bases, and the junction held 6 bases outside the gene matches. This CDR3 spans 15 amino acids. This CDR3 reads CASSYSGTIRNEQFF. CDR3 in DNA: TGTGCCAGCAGTTACTCGGGGACTATTAGGAATGAGCAGTTCTTC.

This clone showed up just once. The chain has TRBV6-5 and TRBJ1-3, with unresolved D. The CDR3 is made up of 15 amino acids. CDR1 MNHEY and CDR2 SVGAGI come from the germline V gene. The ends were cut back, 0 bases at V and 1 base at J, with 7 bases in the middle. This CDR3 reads CASSYSRDSGNTIYF. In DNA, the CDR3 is TGTGCCAGCAGTTACTCGCGAGATTCTGGAAACACCATATATTTT.

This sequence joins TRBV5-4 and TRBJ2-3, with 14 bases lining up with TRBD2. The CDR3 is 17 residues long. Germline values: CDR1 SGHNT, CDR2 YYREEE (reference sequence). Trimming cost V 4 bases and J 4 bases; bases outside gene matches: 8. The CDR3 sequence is CASSPGLAGANPDTQYF. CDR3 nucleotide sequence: TGTGCCAGCAGCCCGGGACTAGCGGGAGCGAACCCAGATACGCAGTATTTT.

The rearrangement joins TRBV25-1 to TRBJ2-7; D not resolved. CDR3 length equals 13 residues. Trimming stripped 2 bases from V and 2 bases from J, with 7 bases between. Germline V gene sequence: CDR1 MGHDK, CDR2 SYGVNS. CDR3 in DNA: TGTGCCAGCAGTGAAGGGCCCCCCTACGAGCAGTACTTC. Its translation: CASSEGPPYEQYF.

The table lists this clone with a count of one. The chain's CDR3 is CASSPAAGGGFGSYNEQFF. CDR3 coding DNA: TGTGCCAGCAGCCCCGCTGCGGGAGGGGGCTTTGGGTCCTACAATGAGCAGTTCTTC. V usage is TRBV2 and J usage is TRBJ2-1, with 9 nucleotides matching TRBD2. The CDR3 runs to 19 residues. Germline V CDR1 and CDR2: SNHLY, FYNNEI. The junction had 16 bases not matched to a gene; V was cut back by 6 bases and J by 1 base.

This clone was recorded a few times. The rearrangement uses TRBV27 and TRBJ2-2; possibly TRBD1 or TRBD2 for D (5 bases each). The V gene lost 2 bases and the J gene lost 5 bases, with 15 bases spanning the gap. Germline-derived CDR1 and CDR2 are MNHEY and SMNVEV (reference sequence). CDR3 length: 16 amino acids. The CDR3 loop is CASSLLGTSGTGELFF. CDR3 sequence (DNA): TGTGCCAGCAGTTTACTCGGGACGTCAGGGACCGGGGAGCTGTTTTTT.

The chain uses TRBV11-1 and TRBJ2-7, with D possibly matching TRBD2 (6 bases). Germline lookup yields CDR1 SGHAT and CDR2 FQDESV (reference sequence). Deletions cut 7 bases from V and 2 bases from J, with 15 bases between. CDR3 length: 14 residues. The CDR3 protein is CASNHERAPYEQYF. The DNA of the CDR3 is TGTGCCAGCAACCATGAGCGGGCCCCCTACGAGCAGTACTTC. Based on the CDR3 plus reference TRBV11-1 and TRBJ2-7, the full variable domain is EAEVAQSPRYKITEKSQAVAFWCDPISGHATLYWYRQILGQGPELLVQFQDESVVDDSQLPKDRFSAERLKGVDSTLKIQPAELGDSAMYLCASNHERAPYEQYFGPGTRLTVT.